What follows are 4 T cell receptor beta chains derived from one specimen sequenced in a study of blood T cell repertoires in COVID-19. The data were produced by immunoSEQ multiplex PCR, yet TCRdb's version contains in-frame clones alone and is incomplete. The table records roughly 250,000 clones, about 83% of them present only once. The source material was peripheral blood. The origin of the receptors is a woman between 45 and 60 years old with acute or convalescent COVID-19.

This chain uses TRBV12-3 or TRBV12-4 with TRBJ1-6; TRBD1 is a possible D gene (6 bases). This CDR3 is 12 amino acids long. With 6 bases removed from V and 10 bases from J, the gap between germline ends came to 10 bases. This chain's CDR3 is CASRTGPSPLHF. The CDR3 region has the DNA TGTGCCAGCAGGACAGGCCCGTCACCCCTCCACTTT.

This chain joins TRBV6-5 and TRBJ2-3; D is unclear. Germline V gene data show CDR1 as MNHEY and CDR2 as SVGAGI. The CDR3 has 13 residues. The V end was cut by 6 bases, the J end by 5 bases, with 12 bases between. The CDR3 loop is CASRATVQDTQYF. DNA for the CDR3: TGTGCCAGCAGGGCGACTGTGCAAGATACGCAGTATTTT.

The chain combines TRBV5-1 with TRBJ1-2; 9 nucleotides align to TRBD1. CDR1 and CDR2 (germline): SGHRS, YFSETQ. CDR3 size: 13 residues. V lost 4 bases, J lost 8 bases, and 6 bases stayed unmatched. The CDR3 nucleotides read TGCGCCAGCAGCCCGGGACAGGGAAGCGGCTACACCTTC. Protein product: CASSPGQGSGYTF.

This clone appeared a single time. The genes are TRBV11-2 and TRBJ2-7; TRBD1 matches 7 bases. CDR3 length: 15 amino acids. The germline CDR1 and CDR2 sequences are SGHAT and FQNNGV. The J segment lost 3 bases and the V segment lost 5 bases, leaving 10 bases of the junction unmatched. The CDR3 reads CASSTDRELVYEQYF. The CDR3 region has the DNA TGTGCCAGCAGCACCGACAGGGAATTGGTCTACGAGCAGTACTTC.